The rows below give T cell receptor beta chains drawn from one sample of a study of blood T cell repertoires in COVID-19. Produced via immunoSEQ multiplex PCR; TCRdb's table is partial and in-frame only. Among tens of thousands of clones listed, around 87% were seen once. Specimen: peripheral blood. Receptors originate from a man aged 35 to 55 with COVID-19, enrolled during active disease. Both conserved end residues are part of each CDR3. A D gene is named only where the DNA matches it firmly. A row's size may be missing; if present it is once, few, many or a size class.

NA	15	TRBV18	TRBJ1-5	NA	CASSPSNGVIQPQHF	TGTGCCAGCTCACCATCGAACGGGGTCATACAGCCCCAGCATTTT
NA	14	TRBV28	TRBJ2-7	NA	CASSPTVGGYEQYF	TGTGCCAGCAGCCCCACTGTCGGGGGCTACGAGCAGTACTTC
NA	14	TRBV19	TRBJ1-1	NA	CASSIVGGATEAFF	TGTGCCAGTAGTATAGTGGGGGGTGCCACTGAAGCTTTCTTT
NA	14	TRBV3-1/TRBV3-2	TRBJ2-5	NA	CASSRTTPQETQYF	TGTGCCAGCAGCCGCACTACGCCCCAAGAGACCCAGTACTTC
TRBD2	17	TRBV5-1	TRBJ2-7	NA	CASSVGTSGMGSYEQYF	TGCGCCAGCAGCGTGGGGACTAGCGGGATGGGGTCCTACGAGCAGTACTTC
NA	14	TRBV4-2	TRBJ1-2	NA	CASSQENSNYGYTF	TGTGCCAGCAGCCAAGAGAACAGCAACTATGGCTACACCTTC
NA	11	TRBV6-5	TRBJ2-7	NA	CASRYAYEQYF	TGTGCCAGCAGATATGCCTACGAGCAGTACTTC
NA	15	TRBV10-1	TRBJ2-7	NA	CASSDRLITTYEQYF	TGCGCCAGCAGTGATAGACTCATTACAACCTACGAGCAGTACTTC
NA	15	TRBV7-2	TRBJ1-5	NA	CASSLIGQSRQPQHF	TGTGCCAGCAGCTTAATTGGACAGAGCAGACAGCCCCAGCATTTT
NA	14	TRBV15	TRBJ2-7	NA	CATSREQALYEQYF	TGTGCCACCAGCAGAGAACAGGCCCTCTACGAGCAGTACTTC
TRBD2	15	TRBV14	TRBJ2-2	few	CASSRRLAGTGELFF	TGTGCCAGCAGCCGGCGACTAGCGGGTACCGGGGAGCTGTTTTTT
TRBD2	15	TRBV19	TRBJ2-1	NA	CASSIASGRSNEQFF	TGTGCCAGTAGTATAGCTAGCGGGAGAAGCAATGAGCAGTTCTTC
TRBD2	17	TRBV13	TRBJ2-2	NA	CASSLYTSGWNTGELFF	TGTGCCAGCAGCTTATATACTAGCGGATGGAACACCGGGGAGCTGTTTTTT
TRBD1	12	TRBV18	TRBJ1-2	NA	CASSGDRDGYTF	TGTGCCAGCTCGGGTGACAGGGATGGCTACACCTTC
TRBD1	17	TRBV7-7	TRBJ2-5	NA	CASSLSGSWTGQETQYF	TGTGCTAGCAGCTTATCAGGCAGTTGGACAGGGCAAGAGACCCAGTACTTC
NA	18	TRBV7-9	TRBJ2-1	NA	CASSLELAAHFSYNEQFF	TGTGCCAGCAGCTTAGAACTAGCAGCCCACTTCTCCTACAATGAGCAGTTCTTC
NA	15	TRBV19	TRBJ1-1	NA	CASRPRVNMNTEAFF	TGTGCCAGTAGGCCTCGGGTAAACATGAACACTGAAGCTTTCTTT
NA	13	TRBV5-1	TRBJ1-5	NA	CASSLAAGQPQHF	TGCGCCAGCAGCTTGGCAGCGGGTCAGCCCCAGCATTTT
TRBD1	14	TRBV24-1	TRBJ1-5	NA	CATSEAGGGQPQHF	TGTGCCACCAGTGAGGCAGGGGGCGGTCAGCCCCAGCATTTT
TRBD1	15	TRBV25-1	TRBJ1-4	NA	CASSPTGGAWEKLFF	TGTGCCAGCAGCCCCACAGGGGGAGCTTGGGAAAAACTGTTTTTT
NA	16	TRBV6-6	TRBJ2-2	NA	CASRRSGIANTGELFF	TGTGCCAGCAGGCGATCCGGGATCGCGAACACCGGGGAGCTGTTTTTT
TRBD2	16	TRBV10-1	TRBJ2-3	once	CASSGLAGALTDTQYF	TGCGCCAGCAGTGGACTAGCGGGAGCTTTAACAGATACGCAGTATTTT
TRBD1	15	TRBV6-1	TRBJ2-7	NA	CASSERFTGANEQYF	TGTGCCAGCAGTGAAAGATTTACAGGGGCAAATGAGCAGTACTTC
NA	16	TRBV28	TRBJ2-1	NA	CASSFLGGRYFNEQFF	TGTGCCAGCAGTTTCTTAGGAGGGAGGTATTTCAATGAGCAGTTCTTC
TRBD2	12	TRBV30	TRBJ2-1	NA	CAWTSGGYEQFF	TGTGCCTGGACTAGCGGGGGTTATGAGCAGTTCTTC
NA	13	TRBV12-3/TRBV12-4	TRBJ2-5	NA	CASSQGLTGPQYF	TGTGCCAGCAGTCAGGGACTTACCGGTCCCCAGTACTTC
TRBD1	15	TRBV6-6	TRBJ2-5	NA	CASSASGTGRETQYF	TGTGCCAGCAGTGCCAGCGGGACAGGGAGGGAGACCCAGTACTTC
NA	13	TRBV4-1	TRBJ1-1	NA	CASSQDPDTEAFF	TGCGCCAGCAGCCAAGACCCCGACACTGAAGCTTTCTTT
TRBD1	16	TRBV11-2	TRBJ2-3	once	CASRLRSTGGSDTQYF	TGTGCCAGCAGACTTAGGAGTACAGGGGGTTCAGATACGCAGTATTTT
NA	13	TRBV7-9	TRBJ2-7	NA	CASSLVATDEQYF	TGTGCCAGCAGCTTAGTTGCTACAGACGAGCAGTACTTC
TRBD2	15	TRBV3-1/TRBV3-2	TRBJ2-5	NA	CASSQGLAEQETQYF	TGTGCCAGCAGCCAAGGACTAGCGGAACAAGAGACCCAGTACTTC
TRBD1	13	TRBV27	TRBJ1-2	NA	CASSLSGGDGYTF	TGTGCCAGCAGTTTATCAGGGGGCGATGGCTACACCTTC
NA	14	TRBV19	TRBJ1-3	NA	CASSIQGLGDTIYF	TGTGCCAGTAGTATACAGGGGTTGGGAGACACCATATATTTT
NA	14	TRBV6-1	TRBJ1-2	NA	CASSERQTNYGYTF	TGTGCCAGCAGTGAACGACAGACTAACTATGGCTACACCTTC
TRBD1	12	TRBV23-1	TRBJ2-7	NA	CASSPHSGQMYF	TGCGCCAGCAGTCCCCATTCGGGACAGATGTACTTC
NA	15	TRBV19	TRBJ1-2	NA	CASSLRRDVNYGYTF	TGTGCCAGTAGTTTGAGGAGGGATGTTAACTATGGCTACACCTTC
NA	13	TRBV19	TRBJ1-3	NA	CASSTEIKNTIYF	TGTGCCAGTTCCACGGAGATCAAAAACACCATATATTTT
NA	15	TRBV14	TRBJ2-7	NA	CASSQDSGQFYEQYF	TGTGCCAGCAGCCAAGATTCCGGACAATTCTACGAGCAGTACTTC
TRBD1	14	TRBV14	TRBJ1-4	NA	CASSLRQGGEKLFF	TGTGCCAGCAGCCTGAGACAGGGAGGTGAAAAACTGTTTTTT
TRBD1	14	TRBV28	TRBJ2-5	NA	CASSLRQGWETQYF	TGTGCCAGCAGTTTGAGACAGGGCTGGGAGACCCAGTACTTC
TRBD2	14	TRBV3-1/TRBV3-2	TRBJ2-1	NA	CASSQDVRGVEQFF	TGTGCCAGCAGCCAAGATGTACGGGGGGTTGAGCAGTTCTTC
NA	13	TRBV3-1/TRBV3-2	TRBJ1-2	once	CASSQVGGYGYTF	TGTGCCAGCAGCCAAGTAGGGGGCTATGGCTACACCTTC
NA	14	TRBV5-1	TRBJ1-6	NA	CASSPDSSYSPLHF	TGCGCCAGCAGCCCGGACAGCTCCTATTCACCCCTCCACTTT
NA	14	TRBV3-1/TRBV3-2	TRBJ2-7	NA	CASSQDPTVYEQYF	TGTGCCAGCAGCCAAGATCCCACAGTCTACGAGCAGTACTTC
TRBD1	15	TRBV19	TRBJ1-1	NA	CASSISVTGGTEAFF	TGTGCCAGTAGTATTTCCGTCACAGGGGGGACTGAAGCTTTCTTT